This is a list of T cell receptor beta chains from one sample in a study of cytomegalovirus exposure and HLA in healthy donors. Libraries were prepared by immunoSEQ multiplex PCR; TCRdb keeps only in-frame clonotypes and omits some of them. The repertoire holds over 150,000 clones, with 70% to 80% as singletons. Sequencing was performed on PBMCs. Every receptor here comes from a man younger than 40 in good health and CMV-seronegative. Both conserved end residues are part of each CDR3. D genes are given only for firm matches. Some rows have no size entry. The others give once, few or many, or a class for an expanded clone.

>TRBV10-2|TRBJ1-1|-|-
TGCGCCAGCAGTGATCCAGGGGTTACCACTGAAGCTTTCTTT
CASSDPGVTTEAFF
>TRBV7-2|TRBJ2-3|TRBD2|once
TGTGCCAGCAGCTTACTAGCGGGGGGGCCAGGCACAGATACGCAGTATTTT
CASSLLAGGPGTDTQYF
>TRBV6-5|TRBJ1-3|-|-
TGTGCCAGCAGTTCCTTGACGGAGGGCTCTGGAAACACCATATATTTT
CASSSLTEGSGNTIYF
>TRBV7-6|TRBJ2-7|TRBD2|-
TGTGCCAGCAGCACCTGGACTAGCGGGGGAAACGAGCAGTACTTC
CASSTWTSGGNEQYF
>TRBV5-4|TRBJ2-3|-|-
TGTGCCAGCAGCTTGGGGACAATTGGCACAGATACGCAGTATTTT
CASSLGTIGTDTQYF
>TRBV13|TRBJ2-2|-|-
TGTGCCAGCAGCCCGTCCAGGGGAACCGGGGAGCTGTTTTTT
CASSPSRGTGELFF
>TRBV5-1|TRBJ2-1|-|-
TGCGCCAGCAGCTTGGGGGGGGAGTACAATGAGCAGTTCTTC
CASSLGGEYNEQFF
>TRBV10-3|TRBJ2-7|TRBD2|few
TGTGCCATCAGTGCGGGGACTATGGAGCAGTACTTC
CAISAGTMEQYF
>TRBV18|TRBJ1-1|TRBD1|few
TGTGCCAGCTCACCCGGGACAGGGGGCACTGAAGCTTTCTTT
CASSPGTGGTEAFF
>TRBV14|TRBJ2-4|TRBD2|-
TGTGCCAGCAGCCGTCTAGCGGGGAGTAACATTCAGTACTTC
CASSRLAGSNIQYF
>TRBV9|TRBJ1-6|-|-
TGTGCCAGCAGCGTAGCTACAGGATGGAATTCACCCCTCCACTTT
CASSVATGWNSPLHF
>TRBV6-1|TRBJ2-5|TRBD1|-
TGTGCCAGCAGTGCACAGACAGGGGCAGAGGAGACCCAGTACTTC
CASSAQTGAEETQYF
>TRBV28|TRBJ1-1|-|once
TGTGCCAGCAGTTTAGTTGACACTAACACTGAAGCTTTCTTT
CASSLVDTNTEAFF
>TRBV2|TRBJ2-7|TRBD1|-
TGTGCCAGCAGTCTCCCCGGGACAGCCGAATCCTACGAGCAGTACTTC
CASSLPGTAESYEQYF
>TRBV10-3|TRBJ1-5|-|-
TGTGCCATCAGCAGGGATAGCAATCAGCCCCAGAATTTT
CAISRDSNQPQNF
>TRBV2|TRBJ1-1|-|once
TGTGCCAGCAGTGTAACAGATAACACTGAAGCTTTCTTT
CASSVTDNTEAFF
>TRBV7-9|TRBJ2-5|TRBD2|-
TGTGCCAGCAAGATAGCGGGGGGCCAACAAGAGACCCAGTACTTC
CASKIAGGQQETQYF
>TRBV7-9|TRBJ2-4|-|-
TGTGCCAGCAGCTTAGTCTCAGATTCGAAAAACATTCAGTACTTC
CASSLVSDSKNIQYF
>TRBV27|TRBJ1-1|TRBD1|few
TGTGCCAGCAGTCGCCAGGGGGTAGGGGGTTACACTGAAGCTTTCTTT
CASSRQGVGGYTEAFF
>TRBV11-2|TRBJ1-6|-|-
TGTGCCAGCAGCTTAGGAGGGCAGACACCCCTCCACTTT
CASSLGGQTPLHF
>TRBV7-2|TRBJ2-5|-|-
TGTGCCAGCAGCCTCGGTCGGGGAGAGACCCAGTACTTC
CASSLGRGETQYF
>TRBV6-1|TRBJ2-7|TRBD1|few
TGTGCCAGCAGTGCAACAGGGGGCTACATCCCCTACGAGCAGTACTTC
CASSATGGYIPYEQYF
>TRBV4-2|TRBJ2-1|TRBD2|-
TGTGCCAGCAGCCTTGGACTAGCCAATGAGCAGTTCTTC
CASSLGLANEQFF
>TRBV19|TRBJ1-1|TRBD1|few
TGTGCCAGTAGCCACAGGGGCGTGAACACTGAAGCTTTCTTT
CASSHRGVNTEAFF
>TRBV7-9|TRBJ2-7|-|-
TGTTCCAGCAGCTTAGAAGGCGATAGGGCAGGGGTCACCTACGAGCAGTACTTC
CSSSLEGDRAGVTYEQYF
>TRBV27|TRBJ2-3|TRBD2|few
TGTGCCAGCCGGGGACTAGCGGGGAACACAGATACGCAGTATTTT
CASRGLAGNTDTQYF
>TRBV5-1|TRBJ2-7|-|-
TGCGCCAGCAGCTTTAAAACAGGGTACGAGCAGTACTTC
CASSFKTGYEQYF
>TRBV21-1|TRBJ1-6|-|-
TGTGCCAGCAGCAAAGAGCCGGGACTGCGCGGGGTTTCACCCCTCCACTTT
CASSKEPGLRGVSPLHF
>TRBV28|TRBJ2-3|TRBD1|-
TGTGCCAGCAGGGGGACAGGGGGCACAGATACGCAGTATTTT
CASRGTGGTDTQYF
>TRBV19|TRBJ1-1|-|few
TGTGCCAGTAGTCAGGGCACGAACACTGAAGCTTTCTTT
CASSQGTNTEAFF
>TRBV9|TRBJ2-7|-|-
TGTGCCAGCAGCGTAGCTGCAGGGACCTACGAGCAGTACTTC
CASSVAAGTYEQYF
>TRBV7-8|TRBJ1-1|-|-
TGTGCCAGCAGATACGCGGGGGAGAACACTGAAGCTTTCTTT
CASRYAGENTEAFF
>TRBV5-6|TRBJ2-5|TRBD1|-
TGTGCCAGCAGCAGCGACAGGGCAGGAGAGACCCAGTACTTC
CASSSDRAGETQYF
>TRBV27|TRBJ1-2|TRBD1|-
TGTGCCAGCAGTCCACAGACAGGGGCACTTGGTTATGGCTACACCTTC
CASSPQTGALGYGYTF
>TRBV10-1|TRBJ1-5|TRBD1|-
TGCGCCAGCAGTGAGTCCGGGACAGTGTACAATCAGCCCCAGCATTTT
CASSESGTVYNQPQHF
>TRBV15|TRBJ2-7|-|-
TGTGCCACCTCCAAGGGGCAGCCGGACTCCTACGAGCAGTACTTC
CATSKGQPDSYEQYF
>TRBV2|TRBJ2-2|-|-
TGTGCCAGCAGTCCGGGACATAACACCGGGGAGCTGTTTTTT
CASSPGHNTGELFF
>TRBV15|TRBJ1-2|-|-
TGTGCCACCAGCAGCCGCGGACGGGGTAAAGCTAACTATGGCTACACCTTC
CATSSRGRGKANYGYTF
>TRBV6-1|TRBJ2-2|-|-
TGTGCCAGCAGTGAAGCGGACCTAGCATCCGGGGAGCTGTTTTTT
CASSEADLASGELFF
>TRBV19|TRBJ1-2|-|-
TGTGCCAGTAGTCCCGTCCCCCACTTGTTCGGCTACACCTTC
CASSPVPHLFGYTF